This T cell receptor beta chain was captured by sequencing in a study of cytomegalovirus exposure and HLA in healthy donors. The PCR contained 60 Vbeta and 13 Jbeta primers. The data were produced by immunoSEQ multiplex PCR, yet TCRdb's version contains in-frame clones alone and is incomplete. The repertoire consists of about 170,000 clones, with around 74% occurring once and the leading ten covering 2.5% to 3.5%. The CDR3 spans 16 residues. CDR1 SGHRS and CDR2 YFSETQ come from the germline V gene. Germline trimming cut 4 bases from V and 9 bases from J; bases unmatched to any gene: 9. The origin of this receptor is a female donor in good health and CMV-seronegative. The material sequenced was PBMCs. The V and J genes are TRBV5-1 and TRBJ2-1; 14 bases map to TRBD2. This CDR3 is CASSERGLAGATEQFF. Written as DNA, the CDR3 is TGCGCCAGCAGCGAACGGGGACTAGCGGGAGCAACTGAGCAGTTCTTC.